This entry lists 16 T cell receptor beta chains sequenced from one sample in a study of blood T cell repertoires in COVID-19. Sequencing was performed with immunoSEQ multiplex PCR; in TCRdb, only in-frame clones are kept and a portion is missing. The sample holds approximately 170,000 clones, approximately 87% seen once. The sample consisted of peripheral blood. The receptors derive from a man aged 18 to 29 with active or convalescent COVID-19.

The chain links TRBV7-2 to TRBJ2-1, with 8 bases identical to TRBD1. The CDR3 has 15 residues. Trimming at V came to 5 bases and at J to 5 bases, leaving 8 bases not matched to a gene. The germline CDR1 and CDR2 sequences are SGHTA and FQGNSA. Written as DNA, the CDR3 is TGTGCCAGCAGCCTCGACAGGGGACCTCACAATGAGCAGTTCTTC. This translates into CASSLDRGPHNEQFF.

J is TRBJ1-5 and V is TRBV4-1; D is unclear. CDR1 and CDR2 (germline): MGHRA, YSYEKL. This CDR3 contains 18 residues. V was cut by 1 base and J by 0 bases, with 16 bases left in between. The CDR3 sequence is CASSQGTSRAVSNQPQHF. DNA for the CDR3: TGCGCCAGCAGCCAAGGCACGTCGCGGGCAGTTAGCAATCAGCCCCAGCATTTT.

In its sample, this clone was seen a few times. V usage is TRBV27 and J usage is TRBJ1-2; 7 bases agree with TRBD1. V was pared by 8 bases and J by 2 bases, with 11 bases of the junction left unmatched. Germline-derived CDR1 and CDR2 are MNHEY and SMNVEV (reference sequence). The CDR3 is 15 residues long. The CDR3 loop is CASGTVKGWNYGYTF. The CDR3 bases are TGTGCCAGCGGGACAGTGAAAGGATGGAACTATGGCTACACCTTC.

J is TRBJ2-6 and V is TRBV9; D might be TRBD2 (5 bases). V lost 2 bases and J 0 bases, leaving 15 bases between the germline ends. Germline assignment: CDR1 SGDLS and CDR2 YYNGEE. The CDR3 length is 18 residues. DNA of the CDR3: TGTGCCAGCAGCGTGAACCGGGAAAAAGCCTCTGGGGCCAACGTCCTGACTTTC. This codes for CASSVNREKASGANVLTF.

The V gene is TRBV2, the J gene TRBJ2-3; D is uncertain. CDR3 length equals 11 residues. The germline V gene has CDR1 SNHLY and CDR2 FYNNEI. Trimming pared 6 bases from V and 8 bases from J, leaving 9 bases between. The CDR3 DNA follows: TGTGCCAGCAGGCCTCAGGTTACGCAGTATTTT. Translation gives CASRPQVTQYF. Variable domain in full (rest from reference TRBV2 and TRBJ2-3): EPEVTQTPSHQVTQMGQEVILRCVPISNHLYFYWYRQILGQKVEFLVSFYNNEISEKSEIFDDQFSVERPDGSNFTLKIRSTKLEDSAMYFCASRPQVTQYFGPGTRLTVL.

The V call is TRBV5-1, the J call TRBJ1-1; D might be TRBD1 (6 bases). Trimming removed 3 bases from V and 1 base from J, with 7 bases in between. The CDR3 is 13 residues long. Germline CDR1 SGHRS, CDR2 YFSETQ. CDR3 DNA: TGCGCCAGCAGCTCGACAGGGAACACTGAAGCTTTCTTT. Protein sequence: CASSSTGNTEAFF.

The chain recombines TRBV7-9 with TRBJ2-7, with 7 nucleotides matching TRBD1. V shed 4 bases, J shed 5 bases, and the junction held 8 bases outside the gene matches. The germline CDR1 and CDR2 sequences are SEHNR and FQNEAQ (reference sequence). The length of the CDR3 is 14 residues. The CDR3 bases are TGTGCCAGCAGCTCAGACAGGGAAGGGAACGAGCAGTACGTC. Encoded protein: CASSSDREGNEQYV.

There are a few counts of this clone. This chain joins TRBV19 and TRBJ2-7; TRBD1 might be the D (5 bases). Trimming shortened V by 10 bases and J by 5 bases, and 12 bases separated the two germline ends. Germline-derived CDR1 and CDR2 are LNHDA and SQIVND (reference sequence). The CDR3 is 11 amino acids. The CDR3 protein is CATWGRDEQYV. The DNA for the CDR3 is TGTGCCACCTGGGGCAGGGACGAGCAGTACGTC.

The rearrangement uses TRBV9 and TRBJ1-6; D remains unclear. The CDR3 is made up of 11 amino acids. V dropped 0 bases and J dropped 13 bases, with 5 bases sitting between them. Germline V gene lookup returns CDR1 SGDLS and CDR2 YYNGEE. CDR3 loop: CASSVGGPLHF. The CDR3 region has the DNA TGTGCCAGCAGCGTAGGAGGGCCCCTCCACTTT.

V and J are TRBV19 and TRBJ1-2; 8 bases fit TRBD1. Trimming cost V 9 bases and J 3 bases; bases outside gene matches: 15. Germline CDR1 reads LNHDA; CDR2 reads SQIVND (reference sequence). This CDR3 has 16 residues. The DNA for the CDR3 is TGTGCCAGCAAGGCCGATCCGGGACAGGCCTACTATGGCTACACCTTC. It translates to CASKADPGQAYYGYTF.

The V gene is TRBV20-1, the J gene TRBJ2-7, with D possibly matching TRBD1 (5 bases). CDR3 length equals 16 residues. V was pared by 3 bases and J by 5 bases, with 23 bases between. CDR1 and CDR2 from the germline V gene are DFQATT and SNEGSKA (reference sequence). CDR3 residues: CSASSGQGMVIDEQYV. For the CDR3, the DNA is TGCAGTGCTAGTTCAGGACAAGGGATGGTGATTGACGAGCAGTACGTC.

This clone was seen just once. V gene TRBV14 combines with J gene TRBJ2-1; D gene unclear. V was pared by 5 bases and J by 1 base, with 15 bases between. The CDR3 runs to 16 residues. The germline CDR1 and CDR2 sequences are SGHDN and FVKESK. For the CDR3, the DNA is TGTGCCAGCAGCGGCACCTTCCGGGTATCCTACAATGAGCAGTTCTTC. This translates into CASSGTFRVSYNEQFF.

The chain recombines TRBV7-2 with TRBJ1-1; 8 bases are shared with TRBD1. The CDR3 length is 17 residues. Germline V gene data show CDR1 as SGHTA and CDR2 as FQGNSA. V was clipped by 5 bases and J by 0 bases; unmatched bases: 11. The CDR3 bases are TGTGCCAGCAGCCCAGGGGGCCTGGGGCCCCTGAACACTGAAGCTTTCTTT. It codes for CASSPGGLGPLNTEAFF. The full variable domain, rest sourced from reference TRBV7-2 and TRBJ1-1, is GAGVSQSPSNKVTEKGKDVELRCDPISGHTALYWYRQSLGQGLEFLIYFQGNSAPDKSGLPSDRFSAERTGGSVSTLTIQRTQQEDSAVYLCASSPGGLGPLNTEAFFGQGTRLTVV.

This chain connects TRBV6-4 to TRBJ2-7; D may be TRBD1 (5 bases). Germline lookup yields CDR1 MRHNA and CDR2 SNTAGT. V dropped 6 bases and J dropped 3 bases, with 18 bases sitting between them. The CDR3 is 15 amino acids. The CDR3 is CASSPNPGQGYEQYV. The DNA of the CDR3 is TGTGCCAGCAGCCCAAACCCTGGACAAGGCTACGAGCAGTACGTC.

The chain uses TRBV19 and TRBJ1-1; D unresolved. Germline CDR1 and CDR2: LNHDA and SQIVND (reference sequence). Trimming stripped 7 bases from V and 1 base from J, with 10 bases between. This CDR3 is built from 13 residues. CDR3 region: CASKQAKNTEAFF. The CDR3 DNA follows: TGTGCCAGTAAGCAGGCGAAGAACACTGAAGCTTTCTTT.

The rearrangement links TRBV12-3 or TRBV12-4 to TRBJ1-1, with no clear D. Between the trimmed V and J ends, which lost 6 bases and 4 bases, there was a span of 12 bases. The CDR3 consists of 13 residues. The CDR3 protein is CASSPDGLTEAFF. The CDR3 nucleotides are TGTGCCAGCAGCCCGGACGGACTCACTGAAGCTTTCTTT.